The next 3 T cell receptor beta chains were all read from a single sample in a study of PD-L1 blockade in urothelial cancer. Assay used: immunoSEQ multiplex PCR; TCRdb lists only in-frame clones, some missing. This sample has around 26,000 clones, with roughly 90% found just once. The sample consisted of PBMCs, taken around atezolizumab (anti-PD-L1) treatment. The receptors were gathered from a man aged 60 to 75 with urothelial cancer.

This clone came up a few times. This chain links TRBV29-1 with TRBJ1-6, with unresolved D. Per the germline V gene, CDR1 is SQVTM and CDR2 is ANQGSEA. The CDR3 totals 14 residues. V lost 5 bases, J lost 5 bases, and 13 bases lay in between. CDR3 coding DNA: TGCAGCGTTAAGGGCGGACTGAATAATTCACCCCTCCACTTT. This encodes CSVKGGLNNSPLHF.

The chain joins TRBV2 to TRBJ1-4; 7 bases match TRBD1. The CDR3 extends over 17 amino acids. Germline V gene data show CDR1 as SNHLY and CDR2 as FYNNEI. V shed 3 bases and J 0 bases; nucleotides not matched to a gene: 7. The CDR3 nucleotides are TGTGCCAGCAGTGACACCAGACAGGGTCCAACTAATGAAAAACTGTTTTTT. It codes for CASSDTRQGPTNEKLFF.

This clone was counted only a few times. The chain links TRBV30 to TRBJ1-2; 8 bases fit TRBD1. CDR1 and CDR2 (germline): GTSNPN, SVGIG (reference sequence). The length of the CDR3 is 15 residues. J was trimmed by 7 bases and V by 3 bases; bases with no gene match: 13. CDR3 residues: CAWSLPPGGAGGYTF. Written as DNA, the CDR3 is TGTGCCTGGAGCCTACCCCCAGGGGGCGCGGGTGGCTACACCTTC.